The entry below gives a single T cell receptor beta chain sequence along with its context. The antigen is not known. Sequencing was performed with immunoSEQ multiplex PCR; in TCRdb, only in-frame clones are kept and a portion is missing. This table holds 200,000 to 250,000 clones, roughly 94% found once. Trimming left V 2 bases short and J 0 bases short, with 11 bases between. The CDR3 is 15 residues long. Germline-derived CDR1 and CDR2 are MNHEY and SVGEGT. These data are taken from a study of T cell responses to AZD1222 COVID-19 vaccine. Overall study findings and caveats: Reports indicate that nearly half of spike-specific TCRs are directed at unmutated variant regions. Clonal diversity was possibly underestimated, and white British individuals and females predominated among donors. Spike-specific TCR breadth and depth both grew after two AZD1222 doses. Dominant at 160-218 and 743-854, vaccine-associated CD4 TCRs also spanned spike.

The sequence was collected from an adult who received the MenACWY meningococcal vaccine as a control. The sequences come from peripheral blood, collected 28 days after the second dose of the MenACWY control vaccine. V usage is TRBV6-2 or TRBV6-3 and J usage is TRBJ2-7; tentatively, D is TRBD1 (6 bases). The CDR3 region is CASSYGQLSSYEQYF. DNA for the CDR3: TGTGCCAGCAGTTACGGACAGCTAAGCTCCTACGAGCAGTACTTC.